One and the same sample provided the 19 T cell receptor beta chains below, sequenced in a study of blood T cell repertoires in COVID-19. Clones were read by immunoSEQ multiplex PCR, and TCRdb kept only the in-frame ones, dropping some. The data hold about 110,000 clones, with about four fifths observed a single time. Sequencing was carried out using peripheral blood. The receptor set was obtained from a woman aged 55-75 years with acute or convalescent COVID-19.

V gene TRBV5-6 combines with J gene TRBJ2-1; tentative D call: TRBD2 (7 bases). This CDR3 is 16 amino acids long. Per germline, CDR1 SGHDT and CDR2 YYEEEE. V gave up 1 base and J gave up 8 bases, with 19 bases separating them. CDR3 coding DNA: TGTGCCAGCAGCTTGAGGGGGGGGGGTGTACGACATGAGCAGTTCTTC. It encodes CASSLRGGGVRHEQFF.

The rearrangement uses TRBV18 and TRBJ1-2, with a weak D call TRBD1 (6 bases). The V and J ends lost 2 bases and 5 bases respectively, with 12 bases between them. The CDR3 loop spans 14 amino acids. Germline values: CDR1 KGHSH, CDR2 LQKENI. The CDR3 region is CASSPSAGEYGYTF. In DNA, the CDR3 is TGTGCCAGCTCACCATCGGCAGGGGAGTATGGCTACACCTTC.

CDR3 DNA: TGTGCCAGCAGCTCGTCAGGGATCAATGAGCAGTTCTTC. It is translated as CASSSSGINEQFF. The rearrangement joins TRBV7-9 to TRBJ2-1, with D possibly matching TRBD1 (5 bases). Trimming removed 4 bases from V and 6 bases from J, with 10 bases in between. CDR1 is SEHNR, CDR2 FQNEAQ, per germline (reference sequence). The CDR3 loop spans 13 amino acids.

This clone came up a few times. The chain recombines TRBV7-9 with TRBJ1-6; 8 nucleotides agree with TRBD1. The germline CDR1 and CDR2 sequences are SEHNR and FQNEAQ (reference sequence). The CDR3 is made up of 13 amino acids. V gave up 1 base and J gave up 10 bases; unmatched junction bases: 0. CDR3 nucleotides: TGTGCCAGCAGCTTAGGACAGGGGTCACCCCTCCACTTT. It specifies CASSLGQGSPLHF. Drawing the rest from reference TRBV7-9 and TRBJ1-6, the complete variable domain is DTGVSQNPRHKITKRGQNVTFRCDPISEHNRLYWYRQTLGQGPEFLTYFQNEAQLEKSRLLSDRFSAERPKGSFSTLEIQRTEQGDSAMYLCASSLGQGSPLHFGNGTRLTVT.

J is TRBJ2-1 and V is TRBV29-1; 13 positions match TRBD2. The V gene's germline CDR1 is SQVTM and CDR2 ANQGSEA. The CDR3 sequence is 17 residues long. Trimming took 4 bases from V and 7 from J; bases not matched to a gene: 13. The CDR3 DNA is TGCAGCGTTGTACTAGCGGGGGGGCCCGGATACTTTAATGAGCAGTTCTTC. It is translated as CSVVLAGGPGYFNEQFF.

The V and J genes are TRBV11-3 and TRBJ2-1, with 13 bases that match TRBD2. From germline, CDR1 is SGHNT and CDR2 YENEEA. This CDR3 has 15 amino acids. V was clipped by 4 bases and J by 6 bases; unmatched bases: 3. The CDR3 is CASSSLAGGRNEQFF. The CDR3 DNA reads as TGTGCCAGCAGCTCACTAGCGGGGGGGCGCAATGAGCAGTTCTTC. The entire variable domain, with the rest obtained from reference TRBV11-3 and TRBJ2-1, is as follows: EAGVVQSPRYKIIEKKQPVAFWCNPISGHNTLYWYLQNLGQGPELLIRYENEEAVDDSQLPKDRFSAERLKGVDSTLKIQPAELGDSAVYLCASSSLAGGRNEQFFGPGTRLTVL.

The rearrangement links TRBV30 to TRBJ1-2; D is unclear. The germline V gene has CDR1 GTSNPN and CDR2 SVGIG (reference sequence). Trimming cost V 2 bases and J 8 bases, with 18 bases left between them. CDR3 size: 14 residues. The CDR3 here is CAWSTLPAGRGYTF. In nucleotides, the CDR3 is TGTGCCTGGAGTACCCTCCCTGCCGGGAGGGGCTACACCTTC.

This clone was seen once. V is TRBV10-3 and J is TRBJ1-1; D call uncertain. CDR1 is ENHRY, CDR2 SYGVKD, per germline. CDR3 length equals 15 residues. Trimming removed 0 bases at V and 0 bases at J, with 8 bases between. In DNA, the CDR3 is TGTGCCATCAGTGAGTCGCTACGGTTGAACACTGAAGCTTTCTTT. Its translation: CAISESLRLNTEAFF.

The rearrangement links TRBV19 to TRBJ2-7, with D tentatively TRBD2 (5 bases). The CDR3 length is 12 residues. Trimming removed 3 bases from V and 2 bases from J, with 5 bases in between. From germline, CDR1 is LNHDA and CDR2 SQIVND (reference sequence). The CDR3 is CASSIGTYEQYF. The DNA of the CDR3 is TGTGCCAGTAGTATCGGGACCTACGAGCAGTACTTC. Filled out from reference TRBV19 and TRBJ2-7, the complete variable domain reads DGGITQSPKYLFRKEGQNVTLSCEQNLNHDAMYWYRQDPGQGLRLIYYSQIVNDFQKGDIAEGYSVSREKKESFPLTVTSAQKNPTAFYLCASSIGTYEQYFGPGTRLTVT.

This clone was counted a single time. V usage is TRBV7-2 and J usage is TRBJ1-2; no clear D. Germline V gene lookup returns CDR1 SGHTA and CDR2 FQGNSA. V lost 5 bases to trimming and J lost 2 bases, with 21 bases between them. The length of the CDR3 is 17 residues. Here the CDR3 DNA reads TGTGCCAGCAGCAAAGCTTATGGTCCCGAGTTCAACTATGGCTACACCTTC. As protein: CASSKAYGPEFNYGYTF. Full variable domain (rest looked up from reference TRBV7-2 and TRBJ1-2): GAGVSQSPSNKVTEKGKDVELRCDPISGHTALYWYRQSLGQGLEFLIYFQGNSAPDKSGLPSDRFSAERTGGSVSTLTIQRTQQEDSAVYLCASSKAYGPEFNYGYTFGSGTRLTVV.

The rearrangement links TRBV7-2 to TRBJ2-3, with 11 bases fitting TRBD2. Germline CDR1 SGHTA, CDR2 FQGNSA. The V and J ends lost 1 base and 2 bases, in that order; junction bases with no gene match: 2. This CDR3 is built from 16 residues. In DNA, the CDR3 is TGTGCCAGCAGCTTAGGACTAGCGGGGAACACAGATACGCAGTATTTT. Translating it yields CASSLGLAGNTDTQYF. The variable domain in full, completed from reference TRBV7-2 and TRBJ2-3, reads GAGVSQSPSNKVTEKGKDVELRCDPISGHTALYWYRQSLGQGLEFLIYFQGNSAPDKSGLPSDRFSAERTGGSVSTLTIQRTQQEDSAVYLCASSLGLAGNTDTQYFGPGTRLTVL.

The chain couples TRBV4-3 to TRBJ2-1; TRBD1 is a possible D gene (6 bases). Between the trimmed V and J ends, which lost 2 bases and 6 bases, there was a span of 11 bases. The CDR3 runs to 14 residues. Germline V lookup: CDR1 LGHNA, CDR2 YSLEER. In DNA, the CDR3 is TGCGCCAGCAGCCAATCTACAGGGAGCAATGAGCAGTTCTTC. Translating gives CASSQSTGSNEQFF.

The chain uses TRBV9 and TRBJ2-5, with 8 bases fitting TRBD1. The ends lost 6 bases at V and 2 bases at J; junction bases unmatched: 9. This CDR3 is 15 amino acids long. Germline V CDR1 and CDR2: SGDLS, YYNGEE. CDR3 amino acids: CASTRGQGPQETQYF. CDR3 sequence (DNA): TGTGCCAGCACTCGCGGACAGGGCCCTCAAGAGACCCAGTACTTC.

This chain links TRBV5-1 with TRBJ2-7; 9 positions agree with TRBD1. J lost 5 bases, V lost 4 bases, and 10 bases had no gene match. Germline CDR1 and CDR2: SGHRS and YFSETQ. CDR3 length: 15 residues. As DNA, the CDR3 is TGCGCCAGCAGCCAGTTACCGGGACAGGGTGACGAGCAGTACTTC. Protein sequence: CASSQLPGQGDEQYF.

V gene TRBV7-3 combines with J gene TRBJ1-1; D is perhaps TRBD1 (5 bases). The CDR3 loop spans 13 amino acids. V lost 2 bases and J 3 bases, leaving 7 bases between the germline ends. Germline V gene sequence: CDR1 SGHTA, CDR2 FQGTGA. The DNA for the CDR3 is TGTGCCAGCAGCTTAGACAGACACACTGAAGCTTTCTTT. This translates into CASSLDRHTEAFF.

This chain links TRBV19 with TRBJ1-1; unclear D gene. This CDR3 comprises 14 residues. V was trimmed by 7 bases and J by 0 bases, leaving 12 bases between them. Germline loops: CDR1 LNHDA, CDR2 SQIVND (reference sequence). CDR3 amino acids: CASTEGLMNTEAFF. The CDR3 region has the DNA TGTGCCAGTACTGAGGGTTTGATGAACACTGAAGCTTTCTTT.

The chain recombines TRBV2 with TRBJ1-1; no clear D gene. Looked up from germline, CDR1 is SNHLY and CDR2 is FYNNEI. V was clipped by 6 bases and J by 5 bases, with 16 bases between them. This CDR3 has 14 residues. The CDR3 here is CASSLAPSDTEAFF. CDR3 nucleotides: TGTGCCAGCAGCCTAGCCCCGTCGGATACTGAAGCTTTCTTT.

The J gene is TRBJ2-7, the V gene TRBV5-5; D gene ambiguous. Trimming cost V 6 bases and J 3 bases, with 7 bases left between them. The germline V gene has CDR1 SGHKS and CDR2 YYEKEE (reference sequence). There are 11 residues in the CDR3. CDR3 nucleotides: TGTGCCAGCACATCCTACTACGAGCAGTACTTC. This codes for CASTSYYEQYF.

The chain recombines TRBV11-3 with TRBJ2-4, with 8 positions matching TRBD1. With 6 bases clipped from V and 1 base from J, the junction kept 5 bases outside the gene matches. Per the germline V gene, CDR1 is SGHNT and CDR2 is YENEEA. The CDR3 consists of 15 residues. CDR3 DNA sequence: TGTGCCAGCAGGTTCAGGGGGCTCGCCAAAAACATTCAGTACTTC. Protein sequence: CASRFRGLAKNIQYF.